Here is one T cell receptor beta chain with its context. Its antigen remains undetermined. No base-level quality is on record; no much larger clone is a single base apart. The immunoSEQ Assay, a bias-controlled multiplex PCR, was used to amplify TCRbeta CDR3 regions from genomic DNA. In the paper's pipeline: Nucleated cell counts per sample were estimated from amplification of reference gene primers within the assay. To quantify the absolute abundance of each unique TCRbeta CDR3 rearrangement, sequence reads were collapsed and filtered. For each sample, productive Simpson clonality was calculated by taking the square root of Simpson's diversity index across productive rearrangements. TCRdb holds this immuneACCESS table with in-frame rearrangements only. Some clones are missing; in checked studies, unresolved V genes explain under half, and the rest has no known cause. Clone size and the V and J calls come from that table; the DNA yielded D and trimming. The sample records 250,000 to 300,000 clones, 88% of which are singletons. The top ten clonotypes cover around 10% of the sample.

The data were obtained in a study of blood T cell repertoires in COVID-19 (dated by TCRdb to 2018 to 2021). Context from the whole study: Samples covering the acute and convalescent phases of COVID-19 were provided by collaborators in the United States, Italy and Spain. The material from the prospective study consisted of cDNA or gDNA derived from T cells, B-cell-depleted T cells, or PBMCs. Deeply sampled blood TCRbeta repertoires from subjects exposed to, actively infected with, or recovered from COVID-19 were included in the dataset. The repertoires were made available in a free public database intended to serve as a resource for research on the immune response to SARS-CoV-2. Samples were obtained from the ongoing ImmuneRACE study (first 160 participants) and from over 1,000 subjects provided by 6 global collaborators. A de-identified subject ID, COVID-19 status, age in years and sex were almost always included in the sample metadata. Where HLA class I and class II types were available, the types were taken from metadata supplied by the sample provider, not from assay-based typing.

Broad study findings and their caveats: Clinical and demographic metadata were provided uncurated, with the amount varying by source and participant.

V loses 0 bases, J loses 7 bases, and the germline ends lie 7 bases apart. From the cysteine through the phenylalanine, the CDR3 covers 13 amino acids. The entry retains the CDR3 DNA only, 39 bases that are in frame from base 1. The CDR1 and CDR2 encoded by the germline V gene (reference sequence) are LNHDA and SQIVND. At one collaborating source in Seattle, patients were enrolled during active infection and were followed longitudinally through the course of disease. Whole blood was collected in K2EDTA tubes by collaborating institutions according to the institutions' own protocols. For TCRbeta analysis, collaborators shipped samples in one of three forms: frozen whole blood, isolated PBMCs, or DNA extracted from either of those sample types.

The receptor chain draws on TRBV19 and TRBJ1-5; there is no confident call for the D gene. This sequence was found in a woman aged 30 to 39 with COVID-19, enrolled during active disease. Sequencing was carried out using peripheral blood. In nucleotides, the sequence is TGTGCCAGTAGTATAGATCTTAGCCAGCCCCAGCATTTT. This encodes CASSIDLSQPQHF.